This TCR beta chain was captured by sequencing in a study of CD8+CD57+ T cells in acquired aplastic anemia. Study outcomes and limitations: With respect to CD8+ Simpson's diversity, patients and controls did not differ significantly.

Genomic DNA served as template for TCR beta VDJ and CDR3 profiling. Each CDR3 protein is one row after TCRdb ran MiXCR on the reads. The sample lists about 120,000 distinct CDR3 sequences, 50% to 70% seen once, with 29% in the top ten. The CDR3 extends over 12 amino acids. Trimming left V 8 bases short and J 1 base short, with 8 bases between. The germline CDR1 and CDR2 sequences are SEHNR and FQNEAQ (reference sequence). Points on this clonotype: No antigen is known for it.

Individuals selected for sequencing had exhibited CD8+CD57+ cell expansion on flow cytometry. The sample consisted of sorted CD4+, CD8+, or CD8+CD57+ T cells (not recorded which) from PBMCs. This chain links TRBV7-9 with TRBJ1-1; D is unresolved. This TCR derives from a human donor with aplastic anemia. The CDR3 bases are TGTGCCAGCGTACCACAGAACACTGAAGCTTTCTTT. Protein product: CASVPQNTEAFF.